The 27 T cell receptor beta chains in this list originate from one sample, sequenced in a study of cytomegalovirus exposure and HLA in healthy donors. Amplification used 60 Vbeta primers and 13 Jbeta primers. Sequenced by immunoSEQ multiplex PCR; TCRdb stores in-frame clones only, minus some. This table holds some 98,000 clones, about 81% found once. The sample was PBMCs. These receptors all come from a man aged 40-55 years in good health and CMV-seronegative.

About this clone itself: An end of the junction differs from the germline gene, which may be a read error. Other DNA sequences in the same sample also yield this CDR3. This rearrangement joins TRBV28 to TRBJ2-3; 8 bases match TRBD2. CDR3 length: 15 residues. Germline values: CDR1 MDHEN, CDR2 SYDVKM. In nucleotides, the CDR3 is TGCGCCAGCAGTTTGGCGCGGGGGGACACAGATACGCAGTATTTT. Its translation: CASSLARGDTDTQYF.

V usage is TRBV5-6 and J usage is TRBJ2-1; D remains ambiguous. The CDR3 sequence is 13 residues long. V lost 7 bases to trimming and J lost 0 bases, with 8 bases between them. CDR1 and CDR2 (germline): SGHDT, YYEEEE. The CDR3 sequence is CASGHSSYNEQFF. The CDR3, as DNA: TGTGCCAGCGGTCACAGCTCCTACAATGAGCAGTTCTTC. The full variable domain, completed using reference TRBV5-6 and TRBJ2-1, is DAGVTQSPTHLIKTRGQQVTLRCSPKSGHDTVSWYQQALGQGPQFIFQYYEEEERQRGNFPDRFSGHQFPNYSSELNVNALLLGDSALYLCASGHSSYNEQFFGPGTRLTVL.

The sample holds one count of this clone. The chain employs TRBV6-6 and TRBJ2-7, with 8 bases aligning to TRBD2. Germline V gene data show CDR1 as MNHNY and CDR2 as SVGAGI (reference sequence). Germline trimming cut 2 bases from V and 0 bases from J; bases unmatched to any gene: 3. The CDR3 spans 15 residues. The CDR3 nucleotides are TGTGCCAGCAGTTACAAGACTAGCGACTCCTACGAGCAGTACTTC. As protein: CASSYKTSDSYEQYF.

The rearrangement joins TRBV5-6 to TRBJ1-2, with a possible D match to TRBD1 (5 bases). This CDR3 region has 13 residues. Trimming stripped 4 bases from V and 8 bases from J, with 15 bases between. The V gene's germline CDR1 is SGHDT and CDR2 YYEEEE. CDR3 coding DNA: TGTGCCAGCAGCCCGTGGGAGGGGCAGGGCTACACCTTC. Its protein is CASSPWEGQGYTF.

The chain carries TRBV6-6 and TRBJ1-5; D unclear. The germline gives CDR1 MNHNY, CDR2 SVGAGI (reference sequence). The CDR3 is 16 amino acids. V lost 8 bases and J lost 3, with 20 bases in between. CDR3 amino acids: CASGLEMRRANQPQHF. DNA for the CDR3: TGTGCCAGCGGCCTAGAGATGCGCAGAGCCAATCAGCCCCAGCATTTT.

The rearrangement joins TRBV5-5 to TRBJ2-7; possible D gene TRBD2, 6 bases. The germline CDR1 and CDR2 sequences are SGHKS and YYEKEE (reference sequence). V lost 2 bases and J 7 bases, leaving 19 bases between the germline ends. The CDR3 sequence is 15 residues long. The CDR3 DNA sequence: TGTGCCAGCAGCTTTACCGGGACCCCGGCGGGGGAGCAGTACTTC. Translation: CASSFTGTPAGEQYF.

Here the CDR3 reads CASRGQASTEAFF. The CDR3 DNA sequence: TGTGCCAGCAGGGGACAGGCCAGTACTGAAGCTTTCTTT. The chain joins TRBV6-1 to TRBJ1-1; 8 bases agree with TRBD1. Looked up from germline, CDR1 is MNHNS and CDR2 is SASEGT. V lost 6 bases, J lost 5 bases, and 5 bases stayed unmatched. This CDR3 spans 13 amino acids.

The J gene is TRBJ2-7, the V gene TRBV18; 7 nucleotides match TRBD1. The CDR3 covers 12 residues. Germline trimming cut 6 bases from V and 6 bases from J; bases unmatched to any gene: 5. CDR1 and CDR2 (germline): KGHSH, LQKENI. CDR3 DNA: TGTGCCAGCTCTCCGACAGGGCTCGAGCAGTACTTC. This gives the protein CASSPTGLEQYF.

The V call is TRBV27, the J call TRBJ1-1, with a weak D call TRBD1 (6 bases). CDR3 length: 14 amino acids. Germline CDR1 and CDR2: MNHEY and SMNVEV (reference sequence). Trimming stripped 6 bases from V and 4 bases from J, with 15 bases between. The CDR3 bases are TGTGCCAGCAGAACACAGGGTGTACTCACTGAAGCTTTCTTT. Translating gives CASRTQGVLTEAFF.

The chain recombines TRBV6-1 with TRBJ1-2, with TRBD1 matching over 9 bases. Germline V gene lookup returns CDR1 MNHNS and CDR2 SASEGT. This CDR3 has 15 residues. V was pared by 5 bases and J by 8 bases, with 12 bases of the junction left unmatched. The CDR3 sequence is CASSTSTGGTTGYTF. CDR3 DNA sequence: TGTGCCAGCAGTACATCTACAGGGGGCACTACCGGCTACACCTTC.

V usage is TRBV28 and J usage is TRBJ1-2; maybe TRBD1 (6 bases). This CDR3 region has 13 residues. V lost 6 bases and J lost 1, with 9 bases in between. Germline CDR1 is MDHEN and CDR2 is SYDVKM. CDR3 sequence: CASSSGHNYGYTF. The CDR3 coding sequence is TGTGCCAGCAGCTCGGGACATAACTATGGCTACACCTTC.

The rearrangement uses TRBV28 and TRBJ1-1, with unresolved D. The CDR3 spans 10 residues. Germline assignment: CDR1 MDHEN and CDR2 SYDVKM. V lost 8 bases to trimming and J lost 11 bases, with 12 bases between them. CDR3 region: CASESGRAFF. The CDR3 DNA reads as TGTGCCAGCGAGTCTGGGAGGGCTTTCTTT.

This clone was picked up a small number of times. This chain links TRBV6-1 with TRBJ1-1; D is perhaps TRBD1 (6 bases). Between the trimmed V and J ends, which lost 4 bases and 5 bases, there was a span of 11 bases. The CDR3 totals 13 residues. CDR1 and CDR2 (germline): MNHNS, SASEGT. The CDR3 here is CASSATGKTEAFF. The CDR3, as DNA: TGTGCCAGCAGTGCCACAGGGAAGACTGAAGCTTTCTTT.

A few counts support this clone. The V and J genes are TRBV7-9 and TRBJ2-7, with 7 bases that match TRBD1. The germline CDR1 and CDR2 sequences are SEHNR and FQNEAQ (reference sequence). The CDR3 has 13 residues. Trimming took 6 bases from V and 5 from J; bases not matched to a gene: 7. CDR3 loop: CASSTGQFNEQYF. The CDR3 DNA reads TGTGCCAGCAGTACGGGACAGTTCAACGAGCAGTACTTC.

DNA of the CDR3: TGTGCCTGGAGCGAGGGGACAGGGGGATCCTACGAGCAGTACTTC. Amino acid sequence: CAWSEGTGGSYEQYF. The chain uses TRBV30 and TRBJ2-7, with TRBD1 matching over 11 bases. This CDR3 has 15 amino acids. In germline, CDR1 is GTSNPN, CDR2 SVGIG (reference sequence). Unmatched junction bases numbered 5, after V lost 3 bases and J lost 1 base.

The V gene is TRBV5-5, the J gene TRBJ1-2; D not certain. The CDR3 has 11 residues. Trimming removed 6 bases from V and 5 bases from J, with 8 bases in between. CDR1 and CDR2 from the germline V gene are SGHKS and YYEKEE (reference sequence). CDR3 sequence reads: CASTSGYGYTF. In DNA, the CDR3 is TGTGCCAGCACGAGTGGTTATGGCTACACCTTC.

This chain uses TRBV5-1 with TRBJ2-3; tentatively, D is TRBD2 (6 bases). Per the germline V gene, CDR1 is SGHRS and CDR2 is YFSETQ. V lost 2 bases and J lost 2, with 12 bases in between. This CDR3 is 15 amino acids long. The CDR3 DNA follows: TGCGCCAGCAGCTTAATCGGGGGACCCACAGATACGCAGTATTTT. It encodes CASSLIGGPTDTQYF.

The chain employs TRBV15 and TRBJ2-5; TRBD1 matches at 7 bases. The CDR3 is 15 residues long. Per germline, CDR1 LNHNV and CDR2 YYDKDF (reference sequence). V shed 2 bases and J 4 bases; nucleotides not matched to a gene: 7. Here the CDR3 DNA reads TGTGCCACCAGCAGATCGACGGGGACAGTAGAGACCCAGTACTTC. It specifies CATSRSTGTVETQYF.

This chain links TRBV2 with TRBJ1-3, with 7 bases aligning to TRBD1. Per germline, CDR1 SNHLY and CDR2 FYNNEI. The CDR3 contains 16 residues. J gave up 4 bases and V 6 bases, and 12 bases lay outside the gene matches. The CDR3 spells CASRDLTGASGNTIYF. DNA for the CDR3: TGTGCCAGCAGAGACCTAACAGGGGCCTCCGGAAACACCATATATTTT.

The chain couples TRBV30 to TRBJ2-7; D not resolved. The V gene lost 0 bases and the J gene lost 3 bases, with 6 bases spanning the gap. The length of the CDR3 is 12 residues. Looked up from germline, CDR1 is GTSNPN and CDR2 is SVGIG (reference sequence). The CDR3 here is CAWSVGVYEQYF. DNA for the CDR3: TGTGCCTGGAGTGTGGGCGTCTACGAGCAGTACTTC.

V is TRBV11-2 and J is TRBJ1-6; 8 bases match TRBD1. Per germline, CDR1 SGHAT and CDR2 FQNNGV. The CDR3 contains 16 residues. Trimming took 5 bases from V and 8 from J; bases not matched to a gene: 11. The CDR3 DNA is TGTGCCAGCAGCCGGAGGACAGGGCTTTCGGATTCACCCCTCCACTTT. Protein sequence: CASSRRTGLSDSPLHF. Supplemented by reference TRBV11-2 and TRBJ1-6, the full variable domain reads EAGVAQSPRYKIIEKRQSVAFWCNPISGHATLYWYQQILGQGPKLLIQFQNNGVVDDSQLPKDRFSAERLKGVDSTLKIQPAKLEDSAVYLCASSRRTGLSDSPLHFGNGTRLTVT.

The chain joins TRBV2 to TRBJ1-1; perhaps TRBD1 as D (5 bases). This CDR3 has 16 amino acids. With 0 bases removed from V and 5 bases from J, the gap between germline ends came to 16 bases. Germline V gives CDR1 SNHLY, CDR2 FYNNEI. The CDR3: CASSEARTPGGTEAFF. The DNA for the CDR3 is TGTGCCAGCAGTGAAGCGCGGACGCCTGGGGGGACTGAAGCTTTCTTT. The entire variable domain, with the rest obtained from reference TRBV2 and TRBJ1-1, is as follows: EPEVTQTPSHQVTQMGQEVILRCVPISNHLYFYWYRQILGQKVEFLVSFYNNEISEKSEIFDDQFSVERPDGSNFTLKIRSTKLEDSAMYFCASSEARTPGGTEAFFGQGTRLTVV.

This clone was seen just once. This chain joins TRBV19 and TRBJ2-5; D is perhaps TRBD2 (6 bases). Looked up from germline, CDR1 is LNHDA and CDR2 is SQIVND (reference sequence). The V gene lost 4 bases and the J gene lost 2 bases, with 8 bases spanning the gap. The CDR3 has 13 amino acids. This chain's CDR3 is CASSTGVQETQYF. CDR3 nucleotides: TGTGCCAGTAGTACGGGGGTGCAAGAGACCCAGTACTTC. The entire variable domain, with the rest obtained from reference TRBV19 and TRBJ2-5, is as follows: DGGITQSPKYLFRKEGQNVTLSCEQNLNHDAMYWYRQDPGQGLRLIYYSQIVNDFQKGDIAEGYSVSREKKESFPLTVTSAQKNPTAFYLCASSTGVQETQYFGPGTRLLVL.

This chain joins TRBV5-6 and TRBJ2-5, with TRBD2 matching 7 bases. Trimming took 3 bases from V and 4 from J; bases not matched to a gene: 3. The CDR3 spans 13 residues. Germline CDR1 and CDR2: SGHDT and YYEEEE. The chain's CDR3 is CASSYGLVETQYF. Here the CDR3 DNA reads TGTGCCAGCAGCTACGGACTAGTAGAGACCCAGTACTTC.

Concerning this clone: This CDR3 is also generated by other DNA sequences in the sample. CDR3 in DNA: TGTGCCAGCAGTTTGCGGGGGAACACTGAAGCTTTCTTT. Its translation is CASSLRGNTEAFF. The chain is built from TRBV27 and TRBJ1-1; D gene unclear. V gave up 3 bases and J gave up 1 base, with 6 bases separating them. Germline CDR1 reads MNHEY; CDR2 reads SMNVEV (reference sequence). This CDR3 spans 13 amino acids.

J is TRBJ2-1 and V is TRBV6-1; TRBD1 agrees at 9 bases. The CDR3 has 15 residues. Germline CDR1 MNHNS, CDR2 SASEGT. J lost 2 bases, V lost 6 bases, and 5 bases had no gene match. In nucleotides, the CDR3 is TGTGCCAGCAGCGGACAGGGGTACGCCTACAATGAGCAGTTCTTC. Residues: CASSGQGYAYNEQFF.

The V and J genes are TRBV4-1 and TRBJ2-1; 8 bases agree with TRBD1. The length of the CDR3 is 14 residues. CDR1 and CDR2 from the germline V gene are MGHRA and YSYEKL. The trim removed 0 bases at V and 10 bases at J, leaving 5 bases unmatched. The CDR3, as DNA: TGCGCCAGCAGCCAAGAAGTCAGGGGGCAGGAGCAGTTCTTC. It translates to CASSQEVRGQEQFF.